Listed here are 17 T cell receptor beta chains from one sample, sequenced in a study of blood T cells in healthy people across ages. A sample-barcoded 5' primer and a J-beta primer mix were used in a second PCR of roughly 6 to 11 cycles. TCRdb reprocessed the 5' RACE reads via MiXCR and lists one record per CDR3 protein. Altogether hundreds of thousands of distinct CDR3 sequences are present, 58% being singletons, with the ten largest covering approximately 37%. What was sequenced was blood. The receptors were sampled from a man in his 60s in good health.

This chain joins TRBV20-1 and TRBJ1-5, with TRBD1 as a possible D gene (5 bases). Trimming left V 3 bases short and J 3 bases short, with 21 bases between. The CDR3 runs to 17 residues. Germline V gene data show CDR1 as DFQATT and CDR2 as SNEGSKA (reference sequence). The CDR3 region has the DNA TGCAGTGCTAGGCGGAACCGGGACGGAGCCTTCAATCAGCCCCAGCATTTT. This sequence encodes CSARRNRDGAFNQPQHF.

In this sample, this clonotype turned up a few times. J is TRBJ2-6 and V is TRBV3-1; D remains unclear. Trimming shortened V by 4 bases and J by 3 bases, and 1 base separated the two germline ends. The CDR3 sequence is 12 residues long. Germline V lookup: CDR1 LGHDT, CDR2 YNNKEL (reference sequence). Here the CDR3 DNA reads TGTGCCAGCAGCCGTGGGGCCAACGTCCTGACTTTC. As protein: CASSRGANVLTF.

This clonotype was detected a few times. The gene calls are TRBV6-6 and TRBJ1-2; no definite D call. With 3 bases removed from V and 6 bases from J, the gap between germline ends came to 23 bases. The CDR3 has 17 residues. In germline, CDR1 is MNHNY, CDR2 SVGAGI (reference sequence). The chain's CDR3 is CASSYRVGRNQRDGYTF. In DNA form, the CDR3 reads TGTGCCAGCAGTTATAGGGTCGGCAGGAACCAACGGGATGGCTACACCTTC.

The chain couples TRBV29-1 to TRBJ1-1; D is unclear. Germline V gene sequence: CDR1 SQVTM, CDR2 ANQGSEA. The V and J ends lost 7 bases and 0 bases respectively, with 9 bases between them. This CDR3 has 12 residues. DNA of the CDR3: TGCAGCGGCCAAATTATGAACACTGAAGCTTTCTTT. Residues: CSGQIMNTEAFF.

V gene TRBV24-1 combines with J gene TRBJ2-1; 9 nucleotides line up with TRBD2. From germline, CDR1 is KGHDR and CDR2 SFDVKD. The CDR3 loop spans 16 amino acids. The trim removed 5 bases at V and 10 bases at J, leaving 14 bases unmatched. CDR3 amino acids: CATSGPGGPAGGEQFF. In DNA, the CDR3 is TGTGCCACCAGTGGCCCCGGGGGACCAGCGGGAGGCGAGCAGTTCTTC.

This clonotype was counted once. V and J are TRBV3-1 and TRBJ1-1; no firm D call. The CDR3 covers 14 residues. Germline CDR1 and CDR2: LGHDT and YNNKEL (reference sequence). V lost 1 base and J lost 4, with 10 bases in between. The CDR3 loop reads CASSQGTRTTEAFF. The CDR3 coding sequence is TGTGCCAGCAGCCAAGGAACCAGGACCACTGAAGCTTTCTTT.

The sample holds a few counts of this clonotype. The rearrangement uses TRBV20-1 and TRBJ2-7; TRBD1 matches 12 bases. V dropped 3 bases and J dropped 0; count of bases not matched to a gene: 3. This CDR3 spans 15 amino acids. CDR1 and CDR2 (germline): DFQATT, SNEGSKA (reference sequence). CDR3 DNA: TGCAGTGCTAGGGGGACAGGGGGCTTCTCCTACGAGCAGTACTTC. Its protein product is CSARGTGGFSYEQYF.

The rearrangement joins TRBV14 to TRBJ2-1; D is perhaps TRBD2 (7 bases). The germline V gene encodes CDR1 SGHDN and CDR2 FVKESK. The CDR3 sequence is 15 residues long. V gave up 4 bases and J gave up 7 bases, with 17 bases separating them. The CDR3 protein is CASSRLGGALNEQFF. In DNA, the CDR3 is TGTGCCAGCAGCCGCCTGGGGGGGGCGTTGAATGAGCAGTTCTTC. Full variable domain (remainder filled in from reference TRBV14 and TRBJ2-1): EAGVTQFPSHSVIEKGQTVTLRCDPISGHDNLYWYRRVMGKEIKFLLHFVKESKQDESGMPNNRFLAERTGGTYSTLKVQPAELEDSGVYFCASSRLGGALNEQFFGPGTRLTVL.

There are a few counts of this clonotype. The chain joins TRBV28 to TRBJ2-7, with D possibly being TRBD1 (6 bases). Deletions cut 2 bases from V and 3 bases from J, with 20 bases between. Germline V gene sequence: CDR1 MDHEN, CDR2 SYDVKM. The CDR3 is made up of 17 amino acids. For the CDR3, the DNA is TGTGCCAGCAGTTTACCCACAGGGTCCTACTACTACTACGAGCAGTACTTC. Translation: CASSLPTGSYYYYEQYF.

CDR3 in amino acids: CASSWGTSKQYF. The CDR3 DNA sequence: TGTGCCAGCAGCTGGGGGACTAGTAAGCAGTATTTT. This sequence joins TRBV11-2 and TRBJ2-3; 8 nucleotides align to TRBD2. CDR1 and CDR2 (germline): SGHAT, FQNNGV. This CDR3 is built from 12 residues. Trimming cost V 4 bases and J 11 bases; bases outside gene matches: 5.

The CDR3 DNA reads TGTGCCAGCAGTTTACAACTCGGGACCCAGTACTTC. Amino acid sequence: CASSLQLGTQYF. The chain employs TRBV28 and TRBJ2-7; D remains unclear. Judging by the DNA end, TRBJ2-5 fits better; the J call may be wrong. From germline, CDR1 is MDHEN and CDR2 SYDVKM. This CDR3 contains 12 residues.

V gene TRBV5-1 combines with J gene TRBJ2-5; 8 bases agree with TRBD1. Trimming cost V 4 bases and J 4 bases; bases outside gene matches: 6. Germline CDR1 is SGHRS and CDR2 is YFSETQ. The CDR3 totals 14 residues. DNA for the CDR3: TGCGCCAGCAGCCAACCAGGGGGCGGAGAGACCCAGTACTTC. It is translated as CASSQPGGGETQYF.

V and J are TRBV11-1 and TRBJ1-5; TRBD1 matches 11 bases. Germline V lookup: CDR1 SGHAT, CDR2 FQDESV (reference sequence). V dropped 11 bases and J dropped 3; count of bases not matched to a gene: 30. The CDR3 runs 22 residues. CDR3 nucleotide sequence: TGTGCCGGACTAGTACGTAGCGGCTTCGGGACAGGGGGGGAGAGGGCCAATCAGCCCCAGCATTTT. Protein product: CAGLVRSGFGTGGERANQPQHF.

This sequence joins TRBV5-5 and TRBJ1-2; possibly TRBD1 for D (5 bases). The CDR3 covers 16 residues. Looked up from germline, CDR1 is SGHKS and CDR2 is YYEKEE (reference sequence). V lost 4 bases and J 6 bases, leaving 22 bases between the germline ends. CDR3 sequence: CASSLAQLGAVDGYTF. CDR3 DNA sequence: TGTGCCAGCAGCCTAGCACAGTTAGGGGCAGTGGATGGCTACACCTTC.

The chain couples TRBV20-1 to TRBJ1-5, with a possible D match to TRBD1 (5 bases). The V gene lost 3 bases and the J gene lost 0 bases, with 9 bases spanning the gap. This CDR3 has 14 amino acids. The germline V gene encodes CDR1 DFQATT and CDR2 SNEGSKA (reference sequence). CDR3 bases: TGCAGTGCTAGGGTGGGGGGTAGCAATCAGCCCCAGCATTTT. Translated: CSARVGGSNQPQHF.

V usage is TRBV12-3 or TRBV12-4 and J usage is TRBJ2-7; a weak D match, TRBD2 (7 bases). CDR3 size: 14 residues. Trimming cost V 5 bases and J 5 bases, with 16 bases left between them. CDR3 nucleotide sequence: TGTGCCAGCAGTCCGAGTGGGGGGGCCGACGAGCAGTACTTC. Translating it yields CASSPSGGADEQYF.

This chain connects TRBV6-5 to TRBJ2-5; no definite D call. CDR3 size: 15 residues. In germline, CDR1 is MNHEY, CDR2 SVGAGI. Trimming took 5 bases from V and 0 from J, leaving 13 bases between them. Written as DNA, the CDR3 is TGTGCCAGCAGTCCCCTTACGGAGAACCAAGAGACCCAGTACTTC. It codes for CASSPLTENQETQYF.